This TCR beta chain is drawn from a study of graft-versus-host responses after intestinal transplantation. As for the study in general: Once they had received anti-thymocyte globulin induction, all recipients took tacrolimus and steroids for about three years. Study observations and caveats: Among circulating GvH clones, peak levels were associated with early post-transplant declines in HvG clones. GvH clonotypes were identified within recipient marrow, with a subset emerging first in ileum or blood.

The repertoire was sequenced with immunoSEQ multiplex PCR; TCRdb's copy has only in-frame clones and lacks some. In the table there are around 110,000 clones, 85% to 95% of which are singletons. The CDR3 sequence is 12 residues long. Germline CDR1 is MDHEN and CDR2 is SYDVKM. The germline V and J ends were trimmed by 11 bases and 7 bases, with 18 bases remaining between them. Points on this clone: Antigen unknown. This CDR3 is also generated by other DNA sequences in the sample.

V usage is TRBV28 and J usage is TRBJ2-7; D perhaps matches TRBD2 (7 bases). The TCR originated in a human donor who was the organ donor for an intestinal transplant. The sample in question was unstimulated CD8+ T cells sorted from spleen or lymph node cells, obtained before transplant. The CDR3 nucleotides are TGTGCCGTGCGTGGGGGGGCGCGAGAGCAGTACTTC. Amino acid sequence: CAVRGGAREQYF.